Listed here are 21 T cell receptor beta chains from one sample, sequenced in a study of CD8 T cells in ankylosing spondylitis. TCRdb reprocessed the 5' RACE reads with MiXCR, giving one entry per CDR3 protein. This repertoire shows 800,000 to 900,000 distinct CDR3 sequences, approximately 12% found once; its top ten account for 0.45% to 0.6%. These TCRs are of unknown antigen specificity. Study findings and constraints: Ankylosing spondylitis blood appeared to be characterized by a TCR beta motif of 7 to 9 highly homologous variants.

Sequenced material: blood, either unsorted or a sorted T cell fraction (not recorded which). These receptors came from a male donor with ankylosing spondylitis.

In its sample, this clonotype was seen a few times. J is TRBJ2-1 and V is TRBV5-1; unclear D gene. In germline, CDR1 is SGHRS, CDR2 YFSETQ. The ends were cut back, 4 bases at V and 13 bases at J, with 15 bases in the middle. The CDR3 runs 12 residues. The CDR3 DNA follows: TGCGCCAGCAGCCCACTGGTGGGGAAACAGTTCTTC. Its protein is CASSPLVGKQFF.

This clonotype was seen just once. The CDR3 coding sequence is TGTGCCAGCAGCATAAGACCGACGCATAATGAAAAACTGTTTTTT. Its translation: CASSIRPTHNEKLFF. This chain connects TRBV7-8 to TRBJ1-4; D not certain. The ends were cut back, 5 bases at V and 4 bases at J, with 14 bases in the middle. The CDR3 contains 15 residues. Germline CDR1 and CDR2: SGHVS and FQNEAQ.

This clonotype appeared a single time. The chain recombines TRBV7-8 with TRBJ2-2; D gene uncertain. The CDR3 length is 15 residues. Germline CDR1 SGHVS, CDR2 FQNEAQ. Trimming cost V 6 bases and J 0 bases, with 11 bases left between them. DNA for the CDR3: TGTGCCAGCAGTTATTGGTCTGCGAACACCGGGGAGCTGTTTTTT. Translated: CASSYWSANTGELFF.

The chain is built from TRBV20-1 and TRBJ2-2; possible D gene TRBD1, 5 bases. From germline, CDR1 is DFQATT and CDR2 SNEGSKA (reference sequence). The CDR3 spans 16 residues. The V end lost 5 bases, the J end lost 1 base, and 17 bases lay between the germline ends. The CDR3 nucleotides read TGCAGTGCTCTTCCCCCGACCAGGGAGAACACCGGGGAGCTGTTTTTT. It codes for CSALPPTRENTGELFF.

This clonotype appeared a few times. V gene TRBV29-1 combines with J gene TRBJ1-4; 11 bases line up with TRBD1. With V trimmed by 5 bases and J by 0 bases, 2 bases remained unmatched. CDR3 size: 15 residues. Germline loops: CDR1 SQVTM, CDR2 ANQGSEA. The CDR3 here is CSVLGQGATNEKLFF. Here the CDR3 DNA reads TGCAGCGTTCTGGGACAGGGGGCAACTAATGAAAAACTGTTTTTT.

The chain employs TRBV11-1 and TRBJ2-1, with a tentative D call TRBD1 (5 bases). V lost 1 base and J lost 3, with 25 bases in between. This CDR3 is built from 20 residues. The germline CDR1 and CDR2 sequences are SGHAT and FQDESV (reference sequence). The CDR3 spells CASSLGQTLPDRPRYNEQFF. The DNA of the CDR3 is TGTGCCAGCAGCTTAGGACAGACCTTGCCCGACCGTCCACGCTACAATGAGCAGTTCTTC.

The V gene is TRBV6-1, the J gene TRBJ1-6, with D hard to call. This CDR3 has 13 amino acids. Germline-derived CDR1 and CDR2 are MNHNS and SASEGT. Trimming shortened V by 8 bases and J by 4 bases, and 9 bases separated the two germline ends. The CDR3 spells CASGLKYNSPLHF. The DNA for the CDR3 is TGTGCCAGCGGTCTAAAATATAATTCACCCCTCCACTTT.

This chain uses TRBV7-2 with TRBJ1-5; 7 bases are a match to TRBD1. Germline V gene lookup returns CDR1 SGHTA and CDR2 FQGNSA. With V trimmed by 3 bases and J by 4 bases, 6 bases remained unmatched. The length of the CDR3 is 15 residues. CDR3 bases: TGTGCCAGCAGCTTGACCGGGACAGAGAATCAGCCCCAGCATTTT. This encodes CASSLTGTENQPQHF.

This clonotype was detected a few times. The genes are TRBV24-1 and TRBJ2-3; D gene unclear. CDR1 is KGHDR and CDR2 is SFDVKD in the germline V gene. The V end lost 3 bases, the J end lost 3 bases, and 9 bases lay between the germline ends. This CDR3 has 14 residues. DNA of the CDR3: TGTGCCACCAGTGATACCGGCCGTACAGATACGCAGTATTTT. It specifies CATSDTGRTDTQYF.

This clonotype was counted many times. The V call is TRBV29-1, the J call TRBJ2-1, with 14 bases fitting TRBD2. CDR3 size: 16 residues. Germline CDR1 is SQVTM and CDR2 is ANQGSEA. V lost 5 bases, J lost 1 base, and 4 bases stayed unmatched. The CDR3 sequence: CSVRTSGGKSYNEQFF. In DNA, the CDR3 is TGCAGCGTTCGGACTAGCGGGGGGAAATCCTACAATGAGCAGTTCTTC.

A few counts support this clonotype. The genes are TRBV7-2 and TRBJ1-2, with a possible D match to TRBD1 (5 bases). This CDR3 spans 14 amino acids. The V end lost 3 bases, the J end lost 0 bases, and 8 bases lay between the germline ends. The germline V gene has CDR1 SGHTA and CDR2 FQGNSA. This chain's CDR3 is CASSLDMSNYGYTF. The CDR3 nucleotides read TGTGCCAGCAGCTTGGACATGTCTAACTATGGCTACACCTTC.

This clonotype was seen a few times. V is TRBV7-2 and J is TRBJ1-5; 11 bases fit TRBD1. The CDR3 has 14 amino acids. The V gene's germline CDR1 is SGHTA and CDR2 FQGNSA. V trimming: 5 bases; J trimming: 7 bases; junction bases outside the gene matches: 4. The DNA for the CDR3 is TGTGCCAGCAGCCGGACAGGGGGCTGGCAGCCCCAGCATTTT. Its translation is CASSRTGGWQPQHF.

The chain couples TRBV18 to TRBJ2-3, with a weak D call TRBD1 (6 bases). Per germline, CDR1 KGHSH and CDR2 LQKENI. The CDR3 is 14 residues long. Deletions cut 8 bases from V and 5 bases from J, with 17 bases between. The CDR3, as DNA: TGTGCCAGCGCACAGGGTGGAGCCGAAGATACGCAGTATTTT. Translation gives CASAQGGAEDTQYF.

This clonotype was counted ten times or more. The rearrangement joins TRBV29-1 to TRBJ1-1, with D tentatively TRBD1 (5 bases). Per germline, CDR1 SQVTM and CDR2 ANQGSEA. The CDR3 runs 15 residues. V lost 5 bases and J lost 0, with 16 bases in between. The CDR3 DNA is TGCAGCGTTCCCAGGGCTCGAGAGATGAACACTGAAGCTTTCTTT. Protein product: CSVPRAREMNTEAFF. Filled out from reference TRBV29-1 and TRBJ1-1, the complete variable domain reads SAVISQKPSRDICQRGTSLTIQCQVDSQVTMMFWYRQQPGQSLTLIATANQGSEATYESGFVIDKFPISRPNLTFSTLTVSNMSPEDSSIYLCSVPRAREMNTEAFFGQGTRLTVV.

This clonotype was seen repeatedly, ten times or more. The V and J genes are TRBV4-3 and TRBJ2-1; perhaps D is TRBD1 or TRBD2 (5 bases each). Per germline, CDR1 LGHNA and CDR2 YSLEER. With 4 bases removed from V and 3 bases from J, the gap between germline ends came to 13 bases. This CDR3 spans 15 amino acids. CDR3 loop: CASSRTGTLYNEQFF. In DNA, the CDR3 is TGCGCCAGCAGCCGAACCGGGACGCTCTACAATGAGCAGTTCTTC.

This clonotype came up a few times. The CDR3 spells CASRFGGLRNTEAFF. CDR3 nucleotides: TGCGCCAGCAGGTTCGGGGGGCTCAGGAACACTGAAGCTTTCTTT. The genes are TRBV5-1 and TRBJ1-1, with D possibly being TRBD1 (6 bases). With 5 bases removed from V and 1 base from J, the gap between germline ends came to 15 bases. This CDR3 contains 15 residues. Germline V gene lookup returns CDR1 SGHRS and CDR2 YFSETQ.

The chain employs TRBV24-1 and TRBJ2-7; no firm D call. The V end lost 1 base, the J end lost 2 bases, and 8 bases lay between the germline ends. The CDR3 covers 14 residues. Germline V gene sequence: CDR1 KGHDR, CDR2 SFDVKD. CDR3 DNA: TGTGCCACCAGTGATTTAAACCGACCCTACGAGCAGTACTTC. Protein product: CATSDLNRPYEQYF.

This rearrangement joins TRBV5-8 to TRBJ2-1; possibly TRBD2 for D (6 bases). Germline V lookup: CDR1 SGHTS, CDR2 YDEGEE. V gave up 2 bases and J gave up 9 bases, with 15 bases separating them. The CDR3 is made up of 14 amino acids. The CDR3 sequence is CASSFLRLEVEQFF. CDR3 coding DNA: TGTGCCAGCAGCTTCCTACGACTAGAGGTTGAGCAGTTCTTC.

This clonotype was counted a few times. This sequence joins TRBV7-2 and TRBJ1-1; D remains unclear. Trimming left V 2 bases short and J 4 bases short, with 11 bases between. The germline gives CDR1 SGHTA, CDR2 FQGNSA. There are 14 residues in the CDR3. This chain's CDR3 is CASSLSFLSTEAFF. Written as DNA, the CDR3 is TGTGCCAGCAGCTTATCGTTTCTGAGCACTGAAGCTTTCTTT.

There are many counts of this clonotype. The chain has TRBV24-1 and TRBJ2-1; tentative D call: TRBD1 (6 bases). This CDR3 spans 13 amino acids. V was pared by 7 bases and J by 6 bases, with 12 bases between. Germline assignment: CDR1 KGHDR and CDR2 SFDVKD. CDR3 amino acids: CATSEQGSNEQFF. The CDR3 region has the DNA TGTGCCACCAGCGAACAGGGATCCAATGAGCAGTTCTTC.

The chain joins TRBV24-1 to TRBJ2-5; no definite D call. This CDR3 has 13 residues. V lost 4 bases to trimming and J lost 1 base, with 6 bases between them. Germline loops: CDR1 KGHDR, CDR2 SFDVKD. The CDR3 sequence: CATSEAAQETQYF. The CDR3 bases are TGTGCCACCAGTGAGGCAGCCCAAGAGACCCAGTACTTC.